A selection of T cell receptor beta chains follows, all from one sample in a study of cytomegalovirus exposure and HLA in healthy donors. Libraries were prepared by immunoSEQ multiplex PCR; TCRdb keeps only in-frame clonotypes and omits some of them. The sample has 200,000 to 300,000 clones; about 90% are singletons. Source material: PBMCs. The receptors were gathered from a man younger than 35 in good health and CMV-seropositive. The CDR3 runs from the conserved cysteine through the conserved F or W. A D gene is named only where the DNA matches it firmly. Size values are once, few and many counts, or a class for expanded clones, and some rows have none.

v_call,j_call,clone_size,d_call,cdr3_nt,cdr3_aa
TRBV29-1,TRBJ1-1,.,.,TGCAGCGTTACACAGCTTATAGAAGCTTTCTTT,CSVTQLIEAFF
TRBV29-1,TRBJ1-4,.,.,TGCAGCATGATGGACAGCACTAATGAAAAACTGTTTTTT,CSMMDSTNEKLFF
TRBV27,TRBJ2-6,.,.,TGTGCCAGCAAACCAGGAACCTCTGGGGCCAACGTCCTGACTTTC,CASKPGTSGANVLTF
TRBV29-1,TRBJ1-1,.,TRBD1,TGCAGCGTTGGCTTACGGACAGGAATCATAATGAACACTGAAGCTTTCTTT,CSVGLRTGIIMNTEAFF
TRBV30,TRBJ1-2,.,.,TGTGCCTGGAGTTTGGGGGCCTCCTATGGCTACACCTTC,CAWSLGASYGYTF
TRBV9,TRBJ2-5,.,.,TGTGCCAGCAGCGTAGAAGCGTCAAGGAGGGGAGAGACCCAGTACTTC,CASSVEASRRGETQYF
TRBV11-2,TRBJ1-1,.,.,TGTGCCAGCAGCTTAGGCATCTCAGCCCTGAACACTGAAGCTTTCTTT,CASSLGISALNTEAFF
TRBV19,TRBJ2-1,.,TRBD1,TGTGCCAGTACCCTTGGGACCAGGGGGCTATACAATGAGCAGTTCTTC,CASTLGTRGLYNEQFF
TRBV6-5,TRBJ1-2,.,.,TGTGCCAGCAGTTACAGGGGCTGGGGCTATGGCTACACCTTC,CASSYRGWGYGYTF
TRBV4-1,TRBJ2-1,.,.,TGCGCCAGCAGCCAAGGAGGTACTGGCGGGATGGGCAATGAGCAGTTCTTC,CASSQGGTGGMGNEQFF
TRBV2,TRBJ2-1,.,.,TGTGCCAGCAGGGTTGGTATCTCCTACAATGAGCAGTTCTTC,CASRVGISYNEQFF
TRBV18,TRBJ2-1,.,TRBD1,TGTGCCAGCTCACTCGGACAGGGCCACAATGAGCAGTTCTTC,CASSLGQGHNEQFF
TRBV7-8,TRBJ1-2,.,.,TGTGCCAGCAGCCCATACGCCTCGACAGACTCTAACTATGGCTACACCTTC,CASSPYASTDSNYGYTF
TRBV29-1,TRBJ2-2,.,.,TGCAGCGCATGGGACACCGGGGAGCTGTTTTTT,CSAWDTGELFF
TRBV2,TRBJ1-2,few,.,TGTGCCAGCACCCGAAGGGCACTCTATGGCTACACCTTC,CASTRRALYGYTF
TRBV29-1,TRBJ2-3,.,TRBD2,TGCAGCATAGGGACTAGCGGTAGCACAGATACGCAGTATTTT,CSIGTSGSTDTQYF
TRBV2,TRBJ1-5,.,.,TGTGCCAGCAGTGAAGGGAACAGGGCCAATCAGCCCCAGCATTTT,CASSEGNRANQPQHF
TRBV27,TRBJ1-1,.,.,TGTGCCAGCAACCTCGGGACGGGGGATTCCTCAGCTTTCTTT,CASNLGTGDSSAFF
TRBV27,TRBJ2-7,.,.,TGTGCCAGCAGCGCAAGTTCCTACGAGCAGTACTTC,CASSASSYEQYF
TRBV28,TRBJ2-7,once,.,TGTGCCAGTCCCCAGCCGGGGATTAAGCACGAGCAGTACTTC,CASPQPGIKHEQYF
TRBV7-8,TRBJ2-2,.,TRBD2,TGTGCCAGCAGCCGACGCGGACTAGCGGGAGGCCCCGGGGAGCTGTTTTTT,CASSRRGLAGGPGELFF
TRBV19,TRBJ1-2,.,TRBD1,TGTGCCAGTCAGACAGGGATCTATGGCTACACCTTC,CASQTGIYGYTF
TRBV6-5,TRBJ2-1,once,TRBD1,TGTGCCAGCAGTTGGGACAGCCGTCTAGGGAATGAGCAGTTCTTC,CASSWDSRLGNEQFF
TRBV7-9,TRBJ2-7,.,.,TGTGCCAGCAGCCCGGGACCGGCTGACGAGCAGTACTTC,CASSPGPADEQYF
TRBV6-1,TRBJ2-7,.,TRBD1,TGTGCCAGCAGTGAATCGAGAGGGACAGGAAGCTCCTACGAGCAGTACTTC,CASSESRGTGSSYEQYF
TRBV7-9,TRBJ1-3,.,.,TGTGCCAGCAGCTGGGACGGAGGAAACACCATATATTTT,CASSWDGGNTIYF
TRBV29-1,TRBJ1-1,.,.,TGCAGCGTTGACGAGAACACTGAAGCTTTCTTT,CSVDENTEAFF
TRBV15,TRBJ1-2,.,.,TGTGCCACCAGCAAAGGGAGCCGGGAGCCTACTAACTATGGCTACACCTTC,CATSKGSREPTNYGYTF
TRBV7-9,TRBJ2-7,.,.,TGTGCCAGCAGCTTGGGCTCCTACGAGCAGTACTTC,CASSLGSYEQYF
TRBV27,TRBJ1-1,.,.,TGTGCCAGCAGGATCGTAGGTGGGTACACTGAAGCTTTCTTT,CASRIVGGYTEAFF
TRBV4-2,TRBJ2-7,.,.,TGTGCCAGCAGCCCCCGGGACACGGCATCCTACGAGCAGTACTTC,CASSPRDTASYEQYF
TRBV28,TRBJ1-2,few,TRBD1,TGTGCCAGCAGTTCCTTGACAGGGGGCCGTGGCTACACCTTC,CASSSLTGGRGYTF